Presented here are 32 T cell receptor beta chains from one specimen sequenced in a study of early T cells in non-severe SARS-CoV-2 infection. TCRdb reprocessed the 5' RACE reads via MiXCR and lists one record per CDR3 protein. Among 50,000 to 60,000 distinct CDR3 sequences listed, approximately 6.3% were seen once. The sequences come from whole blood, collected at baseline. These receptor sequences come from an adult who was a healthcare worker with PCR-confirmed SARS-CoV-2 infection or an uninfected control (not recorded which).

The sample holds many counts of this clonotype. The chain joins TRBV7-9 to TRBJ1-3; D is unresolved. The CDR3 is 14 amino acids. Trimming pared 1 base from V and 8 bases from J, leaving 12 bases between. Germline V lookup: CDR1 SEHNR, CDR2 FQNEAQ (reference sequence). The CDR3 nucleotides read TGTGCCAGCAGCTTAGGTTACGCGGAGGACACCATATATTTT. Translating it yields CASSLGYAEDTIYF. Together with reference TRBV7-9 and TRBJ1-3, the CDR3 gives the full variable domain: DTGVSQNPRHKITKRGQNVTFRCDPISEHNRLYWYRQTLGQGPEFLTYFQNEAQLEKSRLLSDRFSAERPKGSFSTLEIQRTEQGDSAMYLCASSLGYAEDTIYFGEGSWLTVV.

The rearrangement uses TRBV27 and TRBJ1-5; D is unclear. Germline loops: CDR1 MNHEY, CDR2 SMNVEV (reference sequence). The CDR3 extends over 12 amino acids. The ends were cut back, 4 bases at V and 6 bases at J, with 7 bases in the middle. The CDR3 is CASSWRGQPQHF. In nucleotides, the CDR3 is TGTGCCAGCAGTTGGCGCGGTCAGCCCCAGCATTTT.

Ten or more counts support this clonotype. V is TRBV6-2 or TRBV6-3 and J is TRBJ1-2; D is ambiguous. In germline, CDR1 is MNHEY, CDR2 SVGEGT. The CDR3 totals 13 residues. Trimming cost V 6 bases and J 2 bases, with 10 bases left between them. The DNA for the CDR3 is TGTGCCAGCAGCGAACCCCAAAACTATGGCTACACCTTC. It yields the protein CASSEPQNYGYTF.

This clonotype was seen a handful of times. The V call is TRBV6-6, the J call TRBJ2-2, with D hard to call. Germline V lookup: CDR1 MNHNY, CDR2 SVGAGI (reference sequence). The CDR3 runs 17 residues. V lost 0 bases to trimming and J lost 2 bases, with 13 bases between them. The CDR3 nucleotides are TGTGCCAGCAGTTACTCGAGTAATAGCCCTAACACCGGGGAGCTGTTTTTT. This codes for CASSYSSNSPNTGELFF.

This clonotype was seen a few times. This chain connects TRBV29-1 to TRBJ2-1; TRBD2 matches at 10 bases. In germline, CDR1 is SQVTM, CDR2 ANQGSEA. V shed 2 bases and J 5 bases; nucleotides not matched to a gene: 6. The CDR3 has 15 residues. CDR3: CSVEILGLADNEQFF. The CDR3 bases are TGCAGCGTTGAAATATTAGGACTAGCGGACAATGAGCAGTTCTTC.

The chain combines TRBV7-2 with TRBJ2-7; D is unclear. This CDR3 has 13 amino acids. Germline assignment: CDR1 SGHTA and CDR2 FQGNSA. The V end lost 1 base, the J end lost 4 bases, and 8 bases lay between the germline ends. The CDR3 DNA reads TGTGCCAGCAGCTTAGAGGCTGAATACGAGCAGTACTTC. Amino acids: CASSLEAEYEQYF.

This clonotype came up many times. The chain couples TRBV19 to TRBJ2-5; the D call may be TRBD1 or TRBD2 (5 bases each). The CDR3 has 15 residues. From germline, CDR1 is LNHDA and CDR2 SQIVND (reference sequence). V shed 5 bases and J shed 6 bases, with 19 bases lying between them. CDR3 protein: CASSPDQGPPQTQYF. CDR3 sequence (DNA): TGTGCCAGTAGTCCCGACCAGGGACCTCCACAGACCCAGTACTTC.

The chain recombines TRBV7-9 with TRBJ2-2; D gene uncertain. With 2 bases removed from V and 8 bases from J, the gap between germline ends came to 9 bases. CDR1 and CDR2 (germline): SEHNR, FQNEAQ (reference sequence). CDR3 length: 13 amino acids. The CDR3 loop is CASSLSRSGELFF. CDR3 sequence (DNA): TGTGCCAGCAGCTTATCTCGTTCTGGGGAGCTGTTTTTT.

In its sample, this clonotype was seen many times. The chain is built from TRBV6-5 and TRBJ2-3; a weak D match, TRBD2 (6 bases). This CDR3 contains 14 residues. V shed 5 bases and J shed 2 bases, with 11 bases lying between them. CDR1 and CDR2 from the germline V gene are MNHEY and SVGAGI. In DNA, the CDR3 is TGTGCCAGCAGTATGGACTATTACACAGATACGCAGTATTTT. Its translation is CASSMDYYTDTQYF.

This clonotype was detected many times. V usage is TRBV25-1 and J usage is TRBJ2-7, with D unclear. CDR1 MGHDK and CDR2 SYGVNS come from the germline V gene. The CDR3 is made up of 13 amino acids. Trimming took off 5 bases at V and 1 base at J, with 9 bases between the two ends. The CDR3 loop reads CASSQAPSYEQYF. The DNA for the CDR3 is TGTGCCAGCAGTCAGGCCCCTTCCTACGAGCAGTACTTC.

The chain employs TRBV7-2 and TRBJ1-5; D not resolved. The CDR3 contains 13 residues. V gave up 3 bases and J gave up 5 bases, with 8 bases separating them. Germline V gives CDR1 SGHTA, CDR2 FQGNSA. This chain's CDR3 is CASSLSGDQPQHF. CDR3 nucleotides: TGTGCCAGCAGCTTGTCGGGAGATCAGCCCCAGCATTTT.

At least ten counts were recorded for this clonotype. The chain employs TRBV12-3 or TRBV12-4 and TRBJ2-3, with a possible D match to TRBD2 (5 bases). V lost 5 bases to trimming and J lost 9 bases, with 15 bases between them. The CDR3 covers 13 residues. The CDR3 loop is CASSLAEEWTQYF. The CDR3 DNA is TGTGCCAGCAGTCTTGCGGAGGAGTGGACGCAGTATTTT.

This clonotype was found many times. This chain connects TRBV6-5 to TRBJ1-1; unclear D gene. The germline V gene encodes CDR1 MNHEY and CDR2 SVGAGI. This CDR3 contains 14 residues. Trimming removed 2 bases from V and 4 bases from J, with 11 bases in between. This CDR3 is CASSYEEGSTEAFF. The CDR3 DNA follows: TGTGCCAGCAGTTACGAAGAGGGTAGCACTGAAGCTTTCTTT.

This clonotype was counted a few times. This chain uses TRBV6-5 with TRBJ2-5; 9 bases line up with TRBD2. In germline, CDR1 is MNHEY, CDR2 SVGAGI. With V trimmed by 4 bases and J by 5 bases, 11 bases remained unmatched. The CDR3 runs 16 residues. Here the CDR3 DNA reads TGTGCCAGCAGTTTGCTGTTTAGCGGGGGCAAGGAGACCCAGTACTTC. Amino acid sequence: CASSLLFSGGKETQYF.

In this sample, this clonotype turned up a few times. The junction departs from germline at one end; a sequencing error may be responsible. This rearrangement joins TRBV7-7 to TRBJ2-5, with 11 bases aligning to TRBD2. CDR3 size: 14 residues. Germline V lookup: CDR1 SSHAT, CDR2 FNYEAQ (reference sequence). In DNA, the CDR3 is TGTGCTAGCAGCTCCACTAGCGGGGGAGAGACCCAGTACTTC. Residues: CASSSTSGGETQYF.

The rearrangement links TRBV5-6 to TRBJ2-5; D uncertain. CDR3 size: 15 residues. V was shortened by 1 base and J by 2 bases, with 12 bases between the two germline ends. Looked up from germline, CDR1 is SGHDT and CDR2 is YYEEEE. CDR3 in DNA: TGTGCCAGCAGCTTGTTGTCAGGCGGACAAGAGACCCAGTACTTC. It encodes CASSLLSGGQETQYF.

Turning to this clonotype: This clone may be a read error of a much larger clone one base away. The genes are TRBV5-5 and TRBJ2-3; D unclear. V was cut by 2 bases and J by 3 bases, with 10 bases left in between. Per germline, CDR1 SGHKS and CDR2 YYEKEE (reference sequence). The CDR3 loop spans 14 amino acids. The CDR3 region is CASSFLCPTDTQYF. The CDR3 DNA is TGTGCCAGCAGCTTTCTCTGCCCAACAGATACGCAGTATTTT. The variable domain in full, with the rest retrieved from reference TRBV5-5 and TRBJ2-3, is DAGVTQSPTHLIKTRGQQVTLRCSPISGHKSVSWYQQVLGQGPQFIFQYYEKEERGRGNFPDRFSARQFPNYSSELNVNALLLGDSALYLCASSFLCPTDTQYFGPGTRLTVL.

The rearrangement links TRBV12-3 or TRBV12-4 to TRBJ1-1; no definite D call. V was shortened by 7 bases and J by 0 bases, with 12 bases between the two germline ends. The CDR3 covers 14 residues. In DNA form, the CDR3 reads TGTGCCAGCACTCCAAGGGCGTTGAACACTGAAGCTTTCTTT. This codes for CASTPRALNTEAFF.

About this clonotype: A much larger clone differs by one base, so this may be a read error. The rearrangement links TRBV7-8 to TRBJ2-7, with D unclear. There are 13 residues in the CDR3. Looked up from germline, CDR1 is SGHVS and CDR2 is FQNEAQ. The CDR3, as DNA: TGTTCCAGCACTCCCACGGCCACCTACGAGCAGTACTTC. This translates into CSSTPTATYEQYF. The full variable domain, completed using reference TRBV7-8 and TRBJ2-7, is GAGVSQSPRYKVAKRGQDVALRCDPISGHVSLFWYQQALGQGPEFLTYFQNEAQLDKSGLPSDRFFAERPEGSVSTLKIQRTQQEDSAVYLCSSTPTATYEQYFGPGTRLTVT.

This rearrangement joins TRBV7-6 to TRBJ2-7, with D possibly matching TRBD1 (6 bases). V was pared by 5 bases and J by 5 bases, with 22 bases between. CDR3 length: 16 amino acids. CDR1 SGHVS and CDR2 FNYEAQ come from the germline V gene. The CDR3 DNA follows: TGTGCCAGCAGCCCGACATTCTTACAGGGCCAGAACGAGCAGTACTTC. It is translated as CASSPTFLQGQNEQYF.

This clonotype was detected only a few times. This chain joins TRBV27 and TRBJ2-7, with D perhaps matching TRBD2 (6 bases). Trimming took 5 bases from V and 6 from J, leaving 14 bases between them. The CDR3 has 13 residues. Germline loops: CDR1 MNHEY, CDR2 SMNVEV (reference sequence). In DNA, the CDR3 is TGTGCCAGCAGTCACACCCTCGGGGGCGAGCAGTACTTC. Residues: CASSHTLGGEQYF.

This clonotype was seen a single time. This could be a read error, since a much larger clone is one nucleotide away. This CDR3 is CAGSTSGQETQYF. The CDR3 region has the DNA TGTGCCGGCAGCACTAGCGGACAAGAGACCCAGTACTTC. The chain couples TRBV7-7 to TRBJ2-5, with 8 bases aligning to TRBD2. The length of the CDR3 is 13 residues. Germline CDR1 SSHAT, CDR2 FNYEAQ (reference sequence).

This clonotype appeared a few times. The rearrangement links TRBV11-1 to TRBJ2-7; weak D call: TRBD2 (6 bases). Germline CDR1 and CDR2: SGHAT and FQDESV (reference sequence). The germline V and J ends were trimmed by 2 bases and 0 bases, with 8 bases remaining between them. The length of the CDR3 is 14 residues. The CDR3 protein is CASSLYGSSYEQYF. CDR3 coding DNA: TGTGCCAGCAGCTTATACGGGAGCTCCTACGAGCAGTACTTC. The full variable domain, rest sourced from reference TRBV11-1 and TRBJ2-7, is EAEVAQSPRYKITEKSQAVAFWCDPISGHATLYWYRQILGQGPELLVQFQDESVVDDSQLPKDRFSAERLKGVDSTLKIQPAELGDSAMYLCASSLYGSSYEQYFGPGTRLTVT.

This clonotype was seen repeatedly, ten times or more. The rearrangement joins TRBV12-5 to TRBJ1-1, with D tentatively TRBD1 (5 bases). The V gene lost 6 bases and the J gene lost 5 bases, with 16 bases spanning the gap. Germline CDR1 and CDR2: LGHNT and FRNRAP. The CDR3 spans 14 residues. The CDR3 sequence is CASGLQGAGTEAFF. The CDR3 DNA follows: TGTGCTAGTGGCCTCCAGGGCGCAGGAACTGAAGCTTTCTTT. Drawing the rest from reference TRBV12-5 and TRBJ1-1, the complete variable domain is DARVTQTPRHKVTEMGQEVTMRCQPILGHNTVFWYRQTMMQGLELLAYFRNRAPLDDSGMPKDRFSAEMPDATLATLKIQPSEPRDSAVYFCASGLQGAGTEAFFGQGTRLTVV.

In this sample, this clonotype turned up a few times. The chain couples TRBV6-1 to TRBJ2-1, with D perhaps being TRBD1 or TRBD2 (7 bases each). Trimming shortened V by 2 bases and J by 7 bases, and 18 bases separated the two germline ends. This CDR3 is 16 amino acids long. The germline gives CDR1 MNHNS, CDR2 SASEGT. The CDR3 sequence is CASSEWGGGLRNEQFF. CDR3 DNA sequence: TGTGCCAGCAGTGAATGGGGAGGGGGCCTTAGGAATGAGCAGTTCTTC.

As for this clonotype: A much more abundant neighbour one base away suggests this may be a read error. This chain connects TRBV6-5 to TRBJ1-4, with D possibly matching TRBD1 (6 bases). The CDR3 length is 14 residues. Looked up from germline, CDR1 is MNHEY and CDR2 is SVGAGI. V was clipped by 4 bases and J by 7 bases, with 13 bases between them. This chain's CDR3 is CASSCDRRIEKLFF. CDR3 in DNA: TGTGCCAGCAGTTGCGACAGGCGGATTGAAAAACTGTTTTTT.

This clonotype showed up many times. The chain recombines TRBV15 with TRBJ2-6; 11 nucleotides match TRBD2. The J segment lost 0 bases and the V segment lost 2 bases, leaving 6 bases of the junction unmatched. Looked up from germline, CDR1 is LNHNV and CDR2 is YYDKDF (reference sequence). The CDR3 spans 19 residues. CDR3 protein: CATSRYASGGYSGANVLTF. CDR3 in DNA: TGTGCCACCAGCAGATACGCTAGCGGGGGGTACTCTGGGGCCAACGTCCTGACTTTC.

This clonotype was seen repeatedly, ten times or more. The chain carries TRBV12-3 or TRBV12-4 and TRBJ1-1; no definite D call. The CDR3 runs 13 residues. V was pared by 5 bases and J by 0 bases, with 7 bases between. CDR3 DNA sequence: TGTGCCAGCAGTCCTCGAATGAACACTGAAGCTTTCTTT. The encoded protein is CASSPRMNTEAFF.

The sample holds many counts of this clonotype. The DNA for the CDR3 is TGTGCCAGCAGCGCCAGGACAGCCTTCACAGATACGCAGTATTTT. This sequence encodes CASSARTAFTDTQYF. The V call is TRBV11-2, the J call TRBJ2-3; D is perhaps TRBD1 (6 bases). Germline values: CDR1 SGHAT, CDR2 FQNNGV. The CDR3 sequence is 15 residues long. Trimming took 5 bases from V and 2 from J, leaving 14 bases between them.

This clonotype was seen more than once but under ten times. This chain joins TRBV20-1 and TRBJ2-7; no definite D call. The CDR3 totals 10 residues. V was pared by 3 bases and J by 3 bases, with 3 bases between. Germline assignment: CDR1 DFQATT and CDR2 SNEGSKA (reference sequence). CDR3 amino acids: CSASYYEQYF. DNA of the CDR3: TGCAGTGCTAGCTACTACGAGCAGTACTTC.

The chain links TRBV7-2 to TRBJ1-1; 8 bases agree with TRBD1. Germline V gene sequence: CDR1 SGHTA, CDR2 FQGNSA. V trimming: 5 bases; J trimming: 3 bases; junction bases outside the gene matches: 8. The CDR3 extends over 15 amino acids. CDR3 in amino acids: CASSPWTGMDTEAFF. The CDR3 DNA follows: TGTGCCAGCAGCCCCTGGACAGGGATGGACACTGAAGCTTTCTTT.

This clonotype was seen a handful of times. The chain employs TRBV12-3 or TRBV12-4 and TRBJ1-2; 7 bases map to TRBD1. V dropped 6 bases and J dropped 8; count of bases not matched to a gene: 9. The CDR3 is 13 residues long. CDR3 coding DNA: TGTGCCAGCAGCCCGACAGGGTTTAGGGGCTACACCTTC. This codes for CASSPTGFRGYTF.